The subject of this entry is one TCR beta chain. At one of its ends the junction is not consistent with the germline gene, which may arise from a read error. The germline V gene encodes CDR1 SGHTA and CDR2 FQGNSA. CDR3 size: 14 residues. The data stem from a study of blood T cell repertoires in COVID-19. Turning to the study itself: The United States, Italy and Spain provided the acute and convalescent COVID-19 samples. In each case, the material was cDNA or gDNA derived from T cells, B-cell-depleted T cells, or PBMCs.

Measured with immunoSEQ multiplex PCR; TCRdb has only the in-frame clones, and not every one. The sample records approximately 150,000 clones, 65% to 80% being singletons. Categorization into cohorts depended on clinical history that participants reported. The clonotype originates from a woman between 65 and 79 years old in a cohort exposed to, infected with or recovered from COVID-19 (not recorded which). This sequence joins TRBV7-2 and TRBJ1-1, with 7 nucleotides matching TRBD1. Material: PBMCs or T cells enriched from blood (not recorded which). CDR3 residues: CASRLGDRNTEAFF. The CDR3 nucleotides read TGTGCCAGCCGCTTAGGGGACAGGAACACTGAAGCTTTCTTT.